This T cell receptor (beta chain) emerged from a study of T cell repertoires in cytomegalovirus infection. Study summary: Shared public TCR beta signatures pointed to both CMV infection and a matching HLA type. Study-level findings and limits: The cumulative frequency of public TCR beta families identified carriers of CMV plus the relevant HLA. The ex vivo response showed dominance by HLA-C-restricted CMV-specific TCR beta clonotypes.

This clonotype was picked up a small number of times. No antigen is known for it. V lost 1 base and J lost 2; bases outside the gene matches: 4. The length of the CDR3 is 15 residues. The germline V gene encodes CDR1 DFQATT and CDR2 SNEGSKA (reference sequence). TCRdb independently ran MiXCR on the reads; one entry per CDR3 protein. The table lists approximately 500,000 distinct CDR3 sequences, more than 15% of them singletons, with roughly a quarter in the top ten. This chain links TRBV20-1 with TRBJ2-1, with 8 nucleotides matching TRBD2. The clonotype originates from a human donor in good health (CMV status not recorded). Some clones in this sample may be carry-over from other donors' samples. Material for sequencing was CD8+ T cells from PBMCs. CDR3 nucleotide sequence: TGCAGTGCTAGAGCTCGAGCGGGGGCCTACAATGAGCAGTTCTTC. Protein product: CSARARAGAYNEQFF.